This TCR beta chain was profiled in a study of blood T cell repertoires in COVID-19. Overall study: The analysed material was cDNA or gDNA that came from T cells, B-cell-depleted T cells, or PBMCs.

Germline trimming cut 6 bases from V and 8 bases from J; bases unmatched to any gene: 10. CDR3 length: 14 residues. Germline CDR1 SNHLY, CDR2 FYNNEI. Libraries were prepared by immunoSEQ multiplex PCR; TCRdb keeps only in-frame clonotypes and omits some of them. The sample lists 60,000 to 75,000 clones; 80% to 90% were seen once. The source material was peripheral blood. The receptor's source is a man younger than 40 with acute or convalescent COVID-19. The chain couples TRBV2 to TRBJ1-2; 9 positions agree with TRBD1. The CDR3 nucleotides read TGTGCCAGCAGGGAACGAACAGGGGGCGGCGGCTACACCTTC. It encodes CASRERTGGGGYTF.